The 15 T cell receptor beta chains in this list originate from one sample, sequenced in a study of T-cell memory formation after mild COVID-19. TCRdb re-called the 5' RACE reads through MiXCR, storing one row per CDR3 protein. The sample holds around 110,000 distinct CDR3 sequences, about an eighth seen once. Source material: PBMCs or a T cell subset sorted from them (not recorded which). The source of these receptors is an adult woman who had mild COVID-19 (a few samples of this study predate the infection). Cell type and time point are not known.

DNA for the CDR3: TGTGCCAGCAGTTTGGGAGCGTGGGGGATAGATACGCAGTATTTT. Protein sequence: CASSLGAWGIDTQYF. V usage is TRBV27 and J usage is TRBJ2-3, with D possibly called TRBD1 or TRBD2 (5 bases each). V lost 3 bases, J lost 5 bases, and 15 bases lay in between. In germline, CDR1 is MNHEY, CDR2 SMNVEV (reference sequence). The CDR3 spans 15 residues.

The J gene is TRBJ2-7, the V gene TRBV7-2, with 8 bases that match TRBD2. The germline CDR1 and CDR2 sequences are SGHTA and FQGNSA. The junction had 12 bases not matched to a gene; V was cut back by 5 bases and J by 3 bases. The length of the CDR3 is 16 residues. DNA for the CDR3: TGTGCCAGCAGCGAAACCCTAGCGGGTATGTTCTACGAGCAGTACTTC. It translates to CASSETLAGMFYEQYF. Variable domain in full (rest from reference TRBV7-2 and TRBJ2-7): GAGVSQSPSNKVTEKGKDVELRCDPISGHTALYWYRQSLGQGLEFLIYFQGNSAPDKSGLPSDRFSAERTGGSVSTLTIQRTQQEDSAVYLCASSETLAGMFYEQYFGPGTRLTVT.

The chain employs TRBV7-8 and TRBJ1-3, with TRBD1 matching over 12 bases. V lost 10 bases, J lost 2 bases, and 9 bases stayed unmatched. Per the germline V gene, CDR1 is SGHVS and CDR2 is FQNEAQ. This CDR3 spans 16 amino acids. Here the CDR3 DNA reads TGTGCCACCCGGGGGGACAGGGGGCCTACTGGAAACACCATATATTTT. Its protein product is CATRGDRGPTGNTIYF.

This clonotype was seen only a few times. CDR3 residues: CASSETPGWGEQFF. In DNA, the CDR3 is TGTGCCAGCAGTGAAACCCCCGGATGGGGTGAGCAGTTCTTC. The V and J genes are TRBV2 and TRBJ2-1; D remains ambiguous. The germline gives CDR1 SNHLY, CDR2 FYNNEI. V shed 2 bases and J shed 9 bases, with 14 bases lying between them. The CDR3 length is 14 residues. The complete variable domain, with remaining parts taken from reference TRBV2 and TRBJ2-1, reads EPEVTQTPSHQVTQMGQEVILRCVPISNHLYFYWYRQILGQKVEFLVSFYNNEISEKSEIFDDQFSVERPDGSNFTLKIRSTKLEDSAMYFCASSETPGWGEQFFGPGTRLTVL.

The CDR3 reads CASSPRGSSTGELFF. DNA of the CDR3: TGTGCCAGCAGCCCCCGGGGCTCTTCCACCGGGGAGCTGTTTTTT. The V and J genes are TRBV7-8 and TRBJ2-2; D tentatively fits TRBD1 or TRBD2 (5 bases each). The CDR3 is 15 residues long. V was cut by 5 bases and J by 4 bases, with 14 bases left in between. From germline, CDR1 is SGHVS and CDR2 FQNEAQ.

Only a few counts were recorded for this clonotype. The V and J genes are TRBV29-1 and TRBJ2-7; possibly TRBD2 for D (5 bases). This CDR3 contains 13 residues. The germline V and J ends were trimmed by 4 bases and 2 bases, with 12 bases remaining between them. Germline values: CDR1 SQVTM, CDR2 ANQGSEA. In DNA, the CDR3 is TGCAGCGTTGTAGGAGCGGTAACCTACGAGCAGTACTTC. Translating it yields CSVVGAVTYEQYF.

This clonotype has just a few counts. For the CDR3, the DNA is TGTGCCTGGAGCACCGGGACAGGGTTAGCCTACGAGCAGTACTTC. Amino acid sequence: CAWSTGTGLAYEQYF. This chain connects TRBV30 to TRBJ2-7; 9 bases fit TRBD1. This CDR3 has 15 residues. The V and J ends lost 3 bases and 2 bases, in that order; junction bases with no gene match: 8. Per the germline V gene, CDR1 is GTSNPN and CDR2 is SVGIG (reference sequence).

There are a few counts of this clonotype. The chain joins TRBV9 to TRBJ1-2, with TRBD1 identical over 7 bases. The trim removed 0 bases at V and 4 bases at J, leaving 3 bases unmatched. The CDR3 totals 14 residues. Germline V gene data show CDR1 as SGDLS and CDR2 as YYNGEE. In DNA, the CDR3 is TGTGCCAGCAGCGTAGAGTCAGGGGGCTATGGCTACACCTTC. Translation: CASSVESGGYGYTF.

This clonotype came up a few times. The V gene is TRBV7-9, the J gene TRBJ2-1; 8 bases align to TRBD1. V dropped 3 bases and J dropped 5; count of bases not matched to a gene: 6. The CDR3 extends over 15 amino acids. Per germline, CDR1 SEHNR and CDR2 FQNEAQ (reference sequence). The DNA for the CDR3 is TGTGCCAGCAGCTTGGTCGGACAGGGAAACAATGAGCAGTTCTTC. Residues: CASSLVGQGNNEQFF. The full variable domain, completed using reference TRBV7-9 and TRBJ2-1, is DTGVSQNPRHKITKRGQNVTFRCDPISEHNRLYWYRQTLGQGPEFLTYFQNEAQLEKSRLLSDRFSAERPKGSFSTLEIQRTEQGDSAMYLCASSLVGQGNNEQFFGPGTRLTVL.

This sequence joins TRBV19 and TRBJ2-5; tentatively, D is TRBD2 (6 bases). V lost 3 bases to trimming and J lost 5 bases, with 10 bases between them. The CDR3 sequence is 13 residues long. The germline gives CDR1 LNHDA, CDR2 SQIVND (reference sequence). CDR3: CASSIWGRETQYF. CDR3 DNA: TGTGCCAGTAGTATCTGGGGGAGGGAGACCCAGTACTTC.

V gene TRBV21-1 combines with J gene TRBJ2-1; TRBD2 is the table's D call and was not checked against the DNA. TRBV21-1 is shown as a pseudogene. This CDR3 contains 14 residues. In DNA, the CDR3 is TGTGCCAGCAGCACGCAGCGGGAGGGCAATGAGCAGTTCTTC. Translated: CASSTQREGNEQFF.

This clonotype was observed at least ten times. This chain links TRBV6-6 with TRBJ2-5; TRBD1 agrees at 8 bases. CDR1 MNHNY and CDR2 SVGAGI come from the germline V gene (reference sequence). This CDR3 spans 15 amino acids. The V gene end was trimmed by 10 bases and the J gene end by 0 bases; junction bases not matched to a gene: 10. The CDR3 nucleotides read TGTGCCACCGACCAAACGGACAGGGACCAAGAGACCCAGTACTTC. Its translation: CATDQTDRDQETQYF.

The chain links TRBV27 to TRBJ2-5; 13 positions agree with TRBD2. Germline V gene data show CDR1 as MNHEY and CDR2 as SMNVEV (reference sequence). The J segment lost 7 bases and the V segment lost 6 bases, leaving 8 bases of the junction unmatched. CDR3 length equals 15 residues. The CDR3: CASSSGLAGIGTQYF. The CDR3 bases are TGTGCCAGCAGCTCGGGACTAGCGGGGATAGGGACCCAGTACTTC.

This clonotype was picked up a small number of times. The V and J genes are TRBV9 and TRBJ1-1; TRBD1 matches 9 bases. Trimming removed 4 bases from V and 5 bases from J; junction bases left unmatched: 9. The CDR3 is 15 amino acids. Germline CDR1 reads SGDLS; CDR2 reads YYNGEE. The CDR3 nucleotides are TGTGCCAGCAGCACCGGGACAGGGATGAGGACTGAAGCTTTCTTT. Translated: CASSTGTGMRTEAFF.

This clonotype was seen only a few times. This chain joins TRBV5-1 and TRBJ2-2; possibly TRBD1 or TRBD2 for D (5 bases each). V was trimmed by 1 base and J by 2 bases, leaving 12 bases between them. The CDR3 has 16 amino acids. The V gene's germline CDR1 is SGHRS and CDR2 YFSETQ. This chain's CDR3 is CASSLPGTTNTGELFF. CDR3 in DNA: TGCGCCAGCAGCTTGCCCGGGACCACCAACACCGGGGAGCTGTTTTTT.